This TCR beta chain was sequenced during a study of control samples from healthy donors and cancer patients. Of note for this clone: A read error may account for a junction end that differs from germline.

This CDR3 spans 15 amino acids. CDR1 MGHRA and CDR2 YSYEKL come from the germline V gene. Sequenced by immunoSEQ multiplex PCR; TCRdb stores in-frame clones only, minus some. The sample lists about 120,000 clones; just over 90% were seen once. Source material: PBMCs. The J gene is TRBJ2-5, the V gene TRBV4-1; D gene unclear. The sequence derives from a man between 45 and 60 years old with head and neck cancer. CDR3 sequence: CASGQGDEVVETQYF. The CDR3 DNA sequence: TGCGCCAGCGGCCAAGGAGATGAAGTTGTGGAGACCCAGTACTTC.